This T cell receptor beta chain was observed in a study of early T cells in non-severe SARS-CoV-2 infection. Study at large: Chains were not paired, and sequencing was done on bulk RNA from unsorted whole blood.

V gave up 0 bases and J gave up 3 bases, with 11 bases separating them. This CDR3 is built from 15 residues. Germline CDR1 SEHNR, CDR2 FQNEAQ (reference sequence). Unique molecular identifiers tagged individual cDNA molecules. TCRdb recomputed calls from the 5' RACE reads with MiXCR, one row per CDR3 protein. This table has 70,000 to 95,000 distinct CDR3 sequences, around 15% appearing once. This clonotype originated in an adult who was a healthcare worker with PCR-confirmed SARS-CoV-2 infection or an uninfected control (not recorded which). The sequenced sample consisted of whole blood. The chain has TRBV7-9 and TRBJ1-2, with a possible D match to TRBD1 (6 bases). CDR3 DNA: TGTGCCAGCAGCTTAGCGGGGGGCCCGGACTATGGCTACACCTTC. It codes for CASSLAGGPDYGYTF.